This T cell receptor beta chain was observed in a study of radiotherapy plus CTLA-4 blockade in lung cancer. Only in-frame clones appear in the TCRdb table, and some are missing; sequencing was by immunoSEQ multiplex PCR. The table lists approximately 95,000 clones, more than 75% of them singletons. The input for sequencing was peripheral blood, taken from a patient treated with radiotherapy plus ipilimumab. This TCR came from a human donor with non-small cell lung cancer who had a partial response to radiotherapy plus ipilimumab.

CDR3 protein: CASSLGTTSGNTDTQYF. CDR3 sequence (DNA): TGTGCCAGCAGTTTGGGGACCACTAGCGGGAACACAGATACGCAGTATTTT. The chain uses TRBV27 and TRBJ2-3; 10 bases agree with TRBD2. The CDR3 is 17 amino acids. Looked up from germline, CDR1 is MNHEY and CDR2 is SMNVEV (reference sequence). V lost 3 bases and J lost 2; bases outside the gene matches: 8.